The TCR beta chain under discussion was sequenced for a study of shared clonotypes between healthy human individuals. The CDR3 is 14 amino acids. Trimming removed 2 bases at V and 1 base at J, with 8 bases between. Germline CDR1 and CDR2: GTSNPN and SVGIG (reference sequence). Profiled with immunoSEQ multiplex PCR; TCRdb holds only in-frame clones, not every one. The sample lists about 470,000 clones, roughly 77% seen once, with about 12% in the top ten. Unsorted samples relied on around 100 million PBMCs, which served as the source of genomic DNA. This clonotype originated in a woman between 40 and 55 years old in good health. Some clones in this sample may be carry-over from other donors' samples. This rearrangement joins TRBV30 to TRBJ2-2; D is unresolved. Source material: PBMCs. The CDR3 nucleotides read TGTGCCTGGAGTACCGGGTTGAACACCGGGGAGCTGTTTTTT. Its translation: CAWSTGLNTGELFF. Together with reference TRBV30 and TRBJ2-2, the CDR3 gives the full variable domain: SQTIHQWPATLVQPVGSPLSLECTVEGTSNPNLYWYRQAAGRGLQLLFYSVGIGQISSEVPQNLSASRPQDRQFILSSKKLLLSDSGFYLCAWSTGLNTGELFFGEGSRLTVL.